One sample yielded the 27 T cell receptor beta chains listed below, sequenced in a study of cytomegalovirus exposure and HLA in healthy donors. Measured with immunoSEQ multiplex PCR; TCRdb has only the in-frame clones, and not every one. Altogether hundreds of thousands of clones are present, around 86% being singletons, with the ten largest covering 0.83%. Sequenced sample: PBMCs. The receptors were sampled from a young woman in good health and CMV-seronegative.

A few counts support this clone. The J gene is TRBJ2-3, the V gene TRBV6-1; 9 positions match TRBD2. The V and J ends lost 2 bases and 4 bases, in that order; junction bases with no gene match: 7. The CDR3 is made up of 16 amino acids. The germline gives CDR1 MNHNS, CDR2 SASEGT. CDR3 nucleotides: TGTGCCAGCAGTGAACTTCTTAGCGGGGGTGCAGATACGCAGTATTTT. Translation gives CASSELLSGGADTQYF.

This sequence joins TRBV7-8 and TRBJ1-5, with unresolved D. Per germline, CDR1 SGHVS and CDR2 FQNEAQ. V lost 1 base and J 1 base, leaving 5 bases between the germline ends. This CDR3 contains 14 residues. Here the CDR3 reads CASSLVQSNQPQHF. The CDR3 nucleotides are TGTGCCAGCAGCTTAGTGCAGAGCAATCAGCCCCAGCATTTT.

The CDR3 DNA reads TGCGCCAGTAAGGGACTAGCGGGAGGCACAGATACGCAGTATTTT. This translates into CASKGLAGGTDTQYF. The chain carries TRBV5-1 and TRBJ2-3; 14 nucleotides agree with TRBD2. The CDR3 consists of 15 residues. After removal of 8 bases from V and 1 base from J, the junction contained 3 bases not matched to a gene. Germline V gene lookup returns CDR1 SGHRS and CDR2 YFSETQ.

In its sample, this clone was seen once. V gene TRBV7-2 combines with J gene TRBJ2-7, with D tentatively TRBD2 (6 bases). Germline CDR1 and CDR2: SGHTA and FQGNSA. The ends were cut back, 2 bases at V and 6 bases at J, with 11 bases in the middle. The CDR3 covers 13 residues. CDR3 protein: CASSLPGRLEQYF. The CDR3 DNA sequence: TGTGCCAGCAGCTTACCCGGGAGACTCGAGCAGTACTTC.

This CDR3 is CASSFNPGSSYEQYF. As DNA, the CDR3 is TGTGCCAGCAGCTTTAATCCGGGATCTTCCTACGAGCAGTACTTC. The V and J genes are TRBV7-8 and TRBJ2-7; possibly TRBD2 for D (5 bases). The germline V and J ends were trimmed by 3 bases and 1 base, with 13 bases remaining between them. The germline V gene has CDR1 SGHVS and CDR2 FQNEAQ. The CDR3 sequence is 15 residues long.

The chain combines TRBV2 with TRBJ2-7; TRBD1 is a possible D gene (6 bases). Germline lookup yields CDR1 SNHLY and CDR2 FYNNEI. The CDR3 contains 14 residues. V dropped 4 bases and J dropped 5 bases, with 15 bases sitting between them. CDR3 sequence reads: CASSAFRGMDEQYF. CDR3 DNA: TGTGCCAGCAGTGCCTTCAGGGGTATGGACGAGCAGTACTTC.

The rearrangement joins TRBV2 to TRBJ1-3; TRBD1 matches 8 bases. Germline CDR1 and CDR2: SNHLY and FYNNEI. The CDR3 contains 14 residues. The V and J ends lost 7 bases and 2 bases, in that order; junction bases with no gene match: 4. Here the CDR3 DNA reads TGTGCCAGCACCGACAGGGGTACTGGAAACACCATATATTTT. It translates to CASTDRGTGNTIYF.

V and J are TRBV2 and TRBJ1-1, with 7 bases matching TRBD1. This CDR3 is 19 amino acids long. Looked up from germline, CDR1 is SNHLY and CDR2 is FYNNEI. J was trimmed by 0 bases and V by 0 bases; bases with no gene match: 13. CDR3 in amino acids: CASSEAWGTEFIMNTEAFF. DNA for the CDR3: TGTGCCAGCAGTGAAGCTTGGGGGACAGAGTTTATCATGAACACTGAAGCTTTCTTT.

The rearrangement uses TRBV6-1 and TRBJ1-5; maybe TRBD1 (6 bases). The germline V gene has CDR1 MNHNS and CDR2 SASEGT. This CDR3 is built from 15 residues. Deletions cut 3 bases from V and 5 bases from J, with 14 bases between. Written as DNA, the CDR3 is TGTGCCAGCAGTGATGGTCAGGGGCCCCATCAGCCCCAGCATTTT. Its protein product is CASSDGQGPHQPQHF.

This clone was recorded a few times. The chain carries TRBV27 and TRBJ1-6; no clear D. CDR1 and CDR2 (germline): MNHEY, SMNVEV (reference sequence). Trimming left V 5 bases short and J 8 bases short, with 10 bases between. The CDR3 is 13 residues long. CDR3 residues: CASSPDWDSPLHF. CDR3 coding DNA: TGTGCCAGCAGTCCAGACTGGGATTCACCCCTCCACTTT.

The rearrangement joins TRBV4-1 to TRBJ2-7; TRBD2 matches at 10 bases. There are 16 residues in the CDR3. CDR1 and CDR2 from the germline V gene are MGHRA and YSYEKL. The V gene end was trimmed by 4 bases and the J gene end by 2 bases; junction bases not matched to a gene: 8. The CDR3 sequence is CASSPGTSGNTYEQYF. CDR3 DNA sequence: TGCGCCAGCAGCCCTGGTACTAGCGGGAATACCTACGAGCAGTACTTC.

V is TRBV15 and J is TRBJ2-1, with 8 bases that match TRBD2. The CDR3 is made up of 17 amino acids. The germline gives CDR1 LNHNV, CDR2 YYDKDF (reference sequence). With V trimmed by 3 bases and J by 4 bases, 11 bases remained unmatched. CDR3 sequence: CATSSSGTRFPYNEQFF. The DNA for the CDR3 is TGTGCCACCAGCAGCTCCGGGACTAGGTTCCCGTACAATGAGCAGTTCTTC. Filled out from reference TRBV15 and TRBJ2-1, the complete variable domain reads DAMVIQNPRYQVTQFGKPVTLSCSQTLNHNVMYWYQQKSSQAPKLLFHYYDKDFNNEADTPDNFQSRRPNTSFCFLDIRSPGLGDTAMYLCATSSSGTRFPYNEQFFGPGTRLTVL.

This chain connects TRBV29-1 to TRBJ2-6; possibly TRBD1 for D (7 bases). Germline V gene data show CDR1 as SQVTM and CDR2 as ANQGSEA. V lost 8 bases to trimming and J lost 5 bases, with 25 bases between them. This CDR3 comprises 17 residues. In DNA form, the CDR3 reads TGCAGCCCGGACGGCAGGGGGGACGTTCAACGGGCCAACGTCCTGACTTTC. Its translation is CSPDGRGDVQRANVLTF.

V and J are TRBV6-5 and TRBJ1-4; D remains unclear. This CDR3 spans 15 amino acids. Trimming pared 6 bases from V and 2 bases from J, leaving 13 bases between. Germline V gene sequence: CDR1 MNHEY, CDR2 SVGAGI. CDR3 in DNA: TGTGCCAGCAGGAATACGGGCGGGACTAATGAAAAACTGTTTTTT. Protein: CASRNTGGTNEKLFF.

V gene TRBV2 combines with J gene TRBJ1-5; 10 bases are a match to TRBD1. Germline V lookup: CDR1 SNHLY, CDR2 FYNNEI. This CDR3 is 15 amino acids long. Losses at the gene ends were 6 bases for V and 5 bases for J; bases not matched to a gene: 7. The CDR3 reads CASSRTGGVDQPQHF. As DNA, the CDR3 is TGTGCCAGCAGCCGGACAGGGGGAGTCGATCAGCCCCAGCATTTT.

This chain uses TRBV28 with TRBJ1-2; tentative D call: TRBD1 (5 bases). V was clipped by 2 bases and J by 6 bases, with 16 bases between them. The CDR3 is 15 amino acids. Germline CDR1 and CDR2: MDHEN and SYDVKM. The CDR3 is CASSLTGGGPNGYTF. The CDR3 nucleotides read TGTGCCAGCAGTTTAACGGGGGGAGGGCCTAATGGCTACACCTTC.

The rearrangement uses TRBV6-1 and TRBJ2-1; D may be TRBD2 (6 bases). Germline loops: CDR1 MNHNS, CDR2 SASEGT. V lost 2 bases to trimming and J lost 5 bases, with 22 bases between them. This CDR3 is built from 18 residues. The CDR3 DNA sequence: TGTGCCAGCAGTGAAAGTCGGGGGTACCCCCTTGATAACAATGAGCAGTTCTTC. Protein: CASSESRGYPLDNNEQFF.

This rearrangement joins TRBV30 to TRBJ1-3; D not resolved. V was clipped by 0 bases and J by 3 bases, with 6 bases between them. Per germline, CDR1 GTSNPN and CDR2 SVGIG (reference sequence). The CDR3 contains 13 residues. In DNA, the CDR3 is TGTGCCTGGAGTGTGATAGTTGGAAACACCATATATTTT. This sequence encodes CAWSVIVGNTIYF.

This rearrangement joins TRBV27 to TRBJ2-7; TRBD2 agrees at 7 bases. Germline-derived CDR1 and CDR2 are MNHEY and SMNVEV (reference sequence). The CDR3 consists of 14 residues. Losses at the gene ends were 7 bases for V and 4 bases for J; bases not matched to a gene: 10. The CDR3 loop is CASKRTGGVYEQYF. CDR3 DNA sequence: TGTGCCAGCAAAAGGACGGGGGGAGTTTACGAGCAGTACTTC.

The rearrangement links TRBV7-9 to TRBJ1-4; D possibly corresponds to TRBD1 (6 bases). CDR1 is SEHNR, CDR2 FQNEAQ, per germline (reference sequence). Trimming cost V 6 bases and J 2 bases, with 10 bases left between them. This CDR3 has 14 amino acids. CDR3 DNA: TGTGCCAGCAGGCGTCAGGGGACTAATGAAAAACTGTTTTTT. It translates to CASRRQGTNEKLFF.

J is TRBJ2-3 and V is TRBV29-1; 7 bases fit TRBD2. Trimming cost V 6 bases and J 3 bases; bases outside gene matches: 6. The germline V gene has CDR1 SQVTM and CDR2 ANQGSEA. The CDR3 is 13 amino acids. The CDR3 loop reads CSVPGGKTDTQYF. The CDR3 nucleotides are TGCAGCGTGCCCGGGGGGAAAACAGATACGCAGTATTTT.

This clone was recorded once. CDR3 amino acids: CASRTRGGMNTEAFF. The DNA for the CDR3 is TGTGCCAGCAGGACTCGGGGGGGTATGAACACTGAAGCTTTCTTT. The chain uses TRBV28 and TRBJ1-1, with D maybe TRBD1 (5 bases). CDR1 is MDHEN, CDR2 SYDVKM, per germline. The CDR3 contains 15 residues. The ends were cut back, 6 bases at V and 0 bases at J, with 14 bases in the middle.

This clone was seen a handful of times. The rearrangement joins TRBV5-5 to TRBJ2-7; 7 bases align to TRBD1. Germline-derived CDR1 and CDR2 are SGHKS and YYEKEE (reference sequence). Trimming removed 0 bases from V and 8 bases from J; junction bases left unmatched: 2. The CDR3 length is 12 residues. The DNA of the CDR3 is TGTGCCAGCAGCTTGGCAGGGGGTAAGCAGTACTTC. Protein product: CASSLAGGKQYF. The full variable domain, with the rest looked up from reference TRBV5-5 and TRBJ2-7, is DAGVTQSPTHLIKTRGQQVTLRCSPISGHKSVSWYQQVLGQGPQFIFQYYEKEERGRGNFPDRFSARQFPNYSSELNVNALLLGDSALYLCASSLAGGKQYFGPGTRLTVT.

The gene calls are TRBV2 and TRBJ1-1; weak D call: TRBD1 (5 bases). The germline V and J ends were trimmed by 6 bases and 0 bases, with 14 bases remaining between them. The CDR3 covers 15 residues. Germline V gives CDR1 SNHLY, CDR2 FYNNEI. The CDR3 region has the DNA TGTGCCAGCAGCTTAAACAGGCGCCTGAACACTGAAGCTTTCTTT. It yields the protein CASSLNRRLNTEAFF.

A remark on this clone: Other nucleotide sequences in the sample specify the same CDR3. This chain connects TRBV19 to TRBJ1-5; perhaps TRBD1 as D (5 bases). CDR1 and CDR2 from the germline V gene are LNHDA and SQIVND (reference sequence). Between the trimmed V and J ends, which lost 5 bases and 1 base, there was a span of 9 bases. The CDR3 runs to 14 residues. The CDR3 DNA follows: TGTGCCAGTAGTGCAGGGTACAGCAATCAGCCCCAGCATTTT. Its protein product is CASSAGYSNQPQHF.

This clone occurred a few times. The chain uses TRBV30 and TRBJ2-7, with TRBD1 identical over 7 bases. V lost 4 bases to trimming and J lost 3 bases; unmatched junction nucleotides: 6. Germline V gene lookup returns CDR1 GTSNPN and CDR2 SVGIG (reference sequence). The CDR3 loop spans 13 amino acids. The CDR3 nucleotides read TGTGCCTGGAACCCGGGACAGAACTACGAGCAGTACTTC. Translating it yields CAWNPGQNYEQYF. Supplemented by reference TRBV30 and TRBJ2-7, the full variable domain reads SQTIHQWPATLVQPVGSPLSLECTVEGTSNPNLYWYRQAAGRGLQLLFYSVGIGQISSEVPQNLSASRPQDRQFILSSKKLLLSDSGFYLCAWNPGQNYEQYFGPGTRLTVT.

CDR3 bases: TGTGCCAGCGTGGCGGAGGGCTATGGCTACACCTTC. Protein: CASVAEGYGYTF. This chain joins TRBV2 and TRBJ1-2; unclear D gene. Germline V gene sequence: CDR1 SNHLY, CDR2 FYNNEI. Trimming shortened V by 8 bases and J by 4 bases, and 11 bases separated the two germline ends. This CDR3 contains 12 residues. Combining the CDR3 with reference TRBV2 and TRBJ1-2 gives the whole variable domain EPEVTQTPSHQVTQMGQEVILRCVPISNHLYFYWYRQILGQKVEFLVSFYNNEISEKSEIFDDQFSVERPDGSNFTLKIRSTKLEDSAMYFCASVAEGYGYTFGSGTRLTVV.